This T cell receptor beta chain stems from a study of T-cell reconstitution after alpha-beta-depleted transplantation in children listed by TCRdb under 2016. About the investigation overall: T-cell immune reconstitution after TCRalphabeta/CD19-depleted allogeneic hematopoietic cell transplantation in children was quantitatively tracked in the study by means of TCR repertoire profiling.

The label giving this sample's treatment or condition can be read as: allogeneic hematopoietic cell transplantation with graft depleted of TCRalphabeta T cells and CD19 B cells. TCRalphabeta/CD19-depleted allogeneic hematopoietic cell grafts were given to the transplant recipients, all of whom were children. The research as a whole found: In some patients, the high TCRbeta diversity seen at day 60 was put down to recipient T cells and intrathymic progenitors that had survived conditioning. The apparently early recovery of alphabetaT-cell counts about two months after transplant reportedly depended on only several hundred rapidly expanded clones that came from non-depleted graft cells. The frequencies of hyperexpanded clones fell over the following months, and after one year, T-cell counts and TCRbeta diversity were mostly attributed to newly produced T cells.

This clonotype showed up just a few times. The antigen this receptor binds is unknown. There are no base qualities to consult, and no much larger clone falls within one base. Libraries came from PCR. TCRdb shows the sequencer as Illumina HiSeq 2500. To normalize quantification of the TCRbeta repertoire, the TCR libraries were built with molecular barcoding that relied on unique molecular identifiers. TCRdb reran the public reads through fastp at Q25 and MiXCR, keeping productive beta chains. Each CDR3 protein gets just one entry, which takes the most common genes and DNA from the rows behind it. This sample lists about 210,000 distinct CDR3 sequences; approximately 19% were detected once. The top ten constitute 40% to 50% of the sample. The CDR3 starts with the cysteine, ends with the phenylalanine, and has 15 residues. Only CDR3 DNA remains: 45 bases, in frame from the first base. V lost 4 bases and J lost 1 base, and the count of bases not matched to a germline gene is 3.

The rearrangement combines TRBV12-3 or TRBV12-4 with TRBJ2-3, and 9 junction bases match TRBD2. The receptor was isolated from a male patient under 10 years old who had a stem cell transplant for acute lymphoblastic leukemia, so the T cells may come from the graft donor. Sequencing was performed on PBMCs, mostly from graft donor cells, taken 360 days after TCRalphabeta/CD19-depleted stem cell transplant. DNA sequence: TGTGCCAGCAGTTACTGGACTAGCGGCACAGATACGCAGTATTTT. It codes for CASSYWTSGTDTQYF.